What follows are 16 T cell receptor beta chains derived from one specimen sequenced in a study of blood T cell repertoires in COVID-19. Using immunoSEQ multiplex PCR, the repertoire was profiled, and TCRdb retains in-frame clones only, with some absent. The data contain fewer than 250,000 clones, 70% to 90% of them singletons. The sequenced sample was peripheral blood. The receptors were sampled from a man aged 50 or older with acute or convalescent COVID-19.

The chain links TRBV29-1 to TRBJ2-2, with D unresolved. V was clipped by 4 bases and J by 0 bases, with 12 bases between them. The CDR3 covers 15 residues. CDR1 SQVTM and CDR2 ANQGSEA come from the germline V gene. This CDR3 is CSVAGITANTGELFF. CDR3 sequence (DNA): TGCAGCGTTGCTGGCATTACCGCGAACACCGGGGAGCTGTTTTTT.

The gene calls are TRBV4-1 and TRBJ1-3, with 10 bases identical to TRBD1. The CDR3 totals 18 residues. In germline, CDR1 is MGHRA, CDR2 YSYEKL. Trimming at V came to 0 bases and at J to 1 base, leaving 6 bases not matched to a gene. CDR3 in amino acids: CASSQDRQGAKSGNTIYF. In DNA, the CDR3 is TGCGCCAGCAGCCAAGACCGACAGGGGGCAAAATCTGGAAACACCATATATTTT.

The CDR3 sequence is CASSLGQGTTEAFF. The CDR3 region has the DNA TGTGCCAGCAGCTTGGGACAGGGGACCACTGAAGCTTTCTTT. The gene calls are TRBV7-9 and TRBJ1-1, with 10 bases matching TRBD1. The V segment lost 3 bases and the J segment 4 bases; nucleotides outside the gene matches: 2. The CDR3 spans 14 residues. CDR1 is SEHNR, CDR2 FQNEAQ, per germline (reference sequence).

The CDR3 loop reads CASSGRVGPLHF. The CDR3 nucleotides are TGTGCCAGCAGTGGCAGGGTTGGACCCCTCCACTTT. The chain combines TRBV12-3 or TRBV12-4 with TRBJ1-6, with D possibly TRBD1 on 5 matching bases. The CDR3 runs to 12 residues. V lost 5 bases to trimming and J lost 12 bases, with 11 bases between them.

V usage is TRBV15 and J usage is TRBJ1-5, with 9 bases that match TRBD1. The CDR3 loop spans 15 amino acids. With 6 bases clipped from V and 1 base from J, the junction kept 4 bases outside the gene matches. The germline V gene encodes CDR1 LNHNV and CDR2 YYDKDF (reference sequence). The CDR3 loop reads CATSWDRASNQPQHF. In nucleotides, the CDR3 is TGTGCCACCAGTTGGGACAGGGCCAGCAATCAGCCCCAGCATTTT.

V and J are TRBV9 and TRBJ2-5, with D perhaps matching TRBD2 (6 bases). V lost 4 bases and J 0 bases, leaving 10 bases between the germline ends. Germline V gene data show CDR1 as SGDLS and CDR2 as YYNGEE. This CDR3 spans 14 amino acids. CDR3 sequence reads: CASSTRTNQETQYF. The CDR3 DNA sequence: TGTGCCAGCAGCACCCGGACTAACCAAGAGACCCAGTACTTC.

This clone came up a few times. The chain has TRBV6-5 and TRBJ1-4, with TRBD1 matching 9 bases. The CDR3 is 14 amino acids. The germline CDR1 and CDR2 sequences are MNHEY and SVGAGI. The J segment lost 0 bases and the V segment lost 8 bases, leaving 1 base of the junction unmatched. The DNA for the CDR3 is TGTGCCAGCCGGGACAGGGCAACTAATGAAAAACTGTTTTTT. Protein: CASRDRATNEKLFF.

The CDR3 loop is CASSLKTGAGLTEAFF. CDR3 nucleotide sequence: TGTGCCAGCAGCTTAAAAACAGGGGCCGGATTAACTGAAGCTTTCTTT. The J gene is TRBJ1-1, the V gene TRBV7-8, with 7 bases aligning to TRBD1. CDR1 and CDR2 (germline): SGHVS, FQNEAQ. CDR3 length: 16 residues. Losses at the gene ends were 2 bases for V and 5 bases for J; bases not matched to a gene: 11. The full variable domain, rest sourced from reference TRBV7-8 and TRBJ1-1, is GAGVSQSPRYKVAKRGQDVALRCDPISGHVSLFWYQQALGQGPEFLTYFQNEAQLDKSGLPSDRFFAERPEGSVSTLKIQRTQQEDSAVYLCASSLKTGAGLTEAFFGQGTRLTVV.

The rearrangement links TRBV19 to TRBJ1-5; TRBD1 might be the D (6 bases). V dropped 4 bases and J dropped 3 bases, with 13 bases sitting between them. Germline V lookup: CDR1 LNHDA, CDR2 SQIVND (reference sequence). The CDR3 runs to 15 residues. The CDR3 DNA is TGTGCCAGTAGTACCGAAACAGGGTCCAATCAGCCCCAGCATTTT. Translated: CASSTETGSNQPQHF.

The genes are TRBV6-5 and TRBJ1-1, with D possibly TRBD1 on 6 matching bases. With 5 bases removed from V and 1 base from J, the gap between germline ends came to 8 bases. Per the germline V gene, CDR1 is MNHEY and CDR2 is SVGAGI. This CDR3 has 13 amino acids. This CDR3 is CASSMDRNTEAFF. The CDR3 DNA is TGTGCCAGCAGTATGGACAGGAACACTGAAGCTTTCTTT.

The chain combines TRBV19 with TRBJ1-3; D may be TRBD1 (5 bases). The germline V gene has CDR1 LNHDA and CDR2 SQIVND (reference sequence). The CDR3 is 14 residues long. V was pared by 9 bases and J by 0 bases, with 12 bases between. Here the CDR3 DNA reads TGTGCCAGCGAAAGGGGAGGCTCTGGAAACACCATATATTTT. It specifies CASERGGSGNTIYF. The whole variable domain, filled in from reference TRBV19 and TRBJ1-3, reads DGGITQSPKYLFRKEGQNVTLSCEQNLNHDAMYWYRQDPGQGLRLIYYSQIVNDFQKGDIAEGYSVSREKKESFPLTVTSAQKNPTAFYLCASERGGSGNTIYFGEGSWLTVV.

The rearrangement links TRBV19 to TRBJ1-3, with D unclear. The CDR3 is 15 amino acids. CDR1 and CDR2 (germline): LNHDA, SQIVND (reference sequence). V was pared by 4 bases and J by 4 bases, with 14 bases between. The CDR3 bases are TGTGCCAGTAGTACCGACATCGAAGGAGGAAACACCATATATTTT. Amino acids: CASSTDIEGGNTIYF.

The CDR3 bases are TGTGCCAGCTCACCAATTTCCGGGAACACTGAAGCTTTCTTT. It is translated as CASSPISGNTEAFF. The chain couples TRBV18 to TRBJ1-1; no reliable D call. The CDR3 extends over 14 amino acids. Germline V CDR1 and CDR2: KGHSH, LQKENI. Trimming cost V 2 bases and J 1 base, with 8 bases left between them.

The rearrangement uses TRBV5-1 and TRBJ2-6; 7 bases fit TRBD1. Per the germline V gene, CDR1 is SGHRS and CDR2 is YFSETQ. The length of the CDR3 is 16 residues. The V and J ends lost 6 bases and 0 bases, in that order; junction bases with no gene match: 6. The CDR3 nucleotides are TGCGCCAGCACCCGGGACAGCGGCTCTGGGGCCAACGTCCTGACTTTC. Its translation: CASTRDSGSGANVLTF.

The chain has TRBV5-1 and TRBJ1-2; 8 positions match TRBD1. V lost 0 bases to trimming and J lost 7 bases; unmatched junction nucleotides: 14. The CDR3 spans 17 residues. Germline V gene lookup returns CDR1 SGHRS and CDR2 YFSETQ. Written as DNA, the CDR3 is TGCGCCAGCAGCTTGGGTTTGATGACAGGGGATTACCGTGGCTACACCTTC. This encodes CASSLGLMTGDYRGYTF.

CDR3 residues: CASSSGTGDGYTF. Here the CDR3 DNA reads TGTGCCAGCAGCTCCGGGACAGGGGATGGCTACACCTTC. The J gene is TRBJ1-2, the V gene TRBV11-3, with 10 bases fitting TRBD1. The CDR3 contains 13 residues. J gave up 6 bases and V 4 bases, and 2 bases lay outside the gene matches. Germline V lookup: CDR1 SGHNT, CDR2 YENEEA.